A single T cell receptor beta chain is shown here with its context. Its antigen is not identified. These data originate in a study of regulatory dendritic cells for organ transplantation. Study-wide points: Mature dendritic cells appeared to drive more memory CD8+ clonal expansion than regulatory ones. Memory CD8+ T cells were the most oligoclonal; naive cells were highly diverse.

Assay: immunoSEQ multiplex PCR; the TCRdb copy retains only in-frame clones and omits some. The repertoire holds about 12,000 clones, with roughly 64% as singletons. Allogeneic regulatory or mature dendritic cells were co-cultured for roughly five days with CFSE-labeled sorted T cells at 1:10. Specimen: naive CD8+ T cells from blood cultured with dendritic cells. As to subset: CD45RA+ naive T cells. This sequence was found in a human donor in good health.

The CDR3 DNA reads as TGTGCCAGCAGCCCGGGACAGAGCTCCTATAATTCACCCCTCCACTTT. This codes for CASSPGQSSYNSPLHF. This chain uses TRBV7-8 with TRBJ1-6; TRBD1 matches 7 bases. Germline trimming cut 5 bases from V and 0 bases from J; bases unmatched to any gene: 4. CDR1 SGHVS and CDR2 FQNEAQ come from the germline V gene. This CDR3 has 16 amino acids.